A single sample gave rise to the 19 T cell receptor beta chains below, sequenced in a study of T cell repertoires in cytomegalovirus infection. TCRdb re-analysed the reads in MiXCR, keeping a single row per CDR3 protein. Of about half a million distinct CDR3 sequences in the sample, roughly 43% are singletons; the top ten hold roughly two fifths. These receptors are not linked to any known antigen. The sequences come from cultured PBMCs, collected from culture after CMV antigen stimulation. These receptors all stem from a human donor in good health (CMV status not recorded). Some clones in this sample may be carry-over from other donors' samples.

The rearrangement uses TRBV5-4 and TRBJ2-7, with 9 bases aligning to TRBD2. CDR1 is SGHNT and CDR2 is YYREEE in the germline V gene (reference sequence). The CDR3 runs 15 residues. V dropped 4 bases and J dropped 7; count of bases not matched to a gene: 12. CDR3 coding DNA: TGTGCCAGCAGCCCCCCGGGCGGGGGGGCGGAGGAGCAGTACTTC. This encodes CASSPPGGGAEEQYF. Full variable domain (rest looked up from reference TRBV5-4 and TRBJ2-7): ETGVTQSPTHLIKTRGQQVTLRCSSQSGHNTVSWYQQALGQGPQFIFQYYREEENGRGNFPPRFSGLQFPNYSSELNVNALELDDSALYLCASSPPGGGAEEQYFGPGTRLTVT.

The V and J genes are TRBV5-4 and TRBJ1-2; no clear D gene. CDR1 SGHNT and CDR2 YYREEE come from the germline V gene (reference sequence). Trimming took off 4 bases at V and 0 bases at J, with 13 bases between the two ends. CDR3 length equals 15 residues. The CDR3 region has the DNA TGTGCCAGCAGCCCAACGTTCAGTGCTAACTATGGCTACACCTTC. This translates into CASSPTFSANYGYTF.

V is TRBV7-6 and J is TRBJ2-7, with D unclear. Deletions cut 6 bases from V and 3 bases from J, with 12 bases between. The V gene's germline CDR1 is SGHVS and CDR2 FNYEAQ. The CDR3 length is 13 residues. For the CDR3, the DNA is TGTGCCAGCAGTCCCGAGGTGGGCTACGAGCAGTACTTC. As protein: CASSPEVGYEQYF.

The J gene is TRBJ2-1, the V gene TRBV7-8, with 8 bases fitting TRBD2. After removal of 2 bases from V and 7 bases from J, the junction contained 7 bases not matched to a gene. CDR1 is SGHVS and CDR2 is FQNEAQ in the germline V gene. The CDR3 sequence is 15 residues long. CDR3 DNA sequence: TGTGCCAGCAGCTTACCCGGGGGGGAGCGGAATGAGCAGTTCTTC. This encodes CASSLPGGERNEQFF.

The chain combines TRBV11-2 with TRBJ1-2; TRBD1 matches at 8 bases. The CDR3 is 15 residues long. Germline V CDR1 and CDR2: SGHAT, FQNNGV. Unmatched junction bases numbered 8, after V lost 4 bases and J lost 4 bases. The CDR3 nucleotides are TGTGCCAGCAGCTCTCTATCAGGGGGCTTCTATGGCTACACCTTC. Translation: CASSSLSGGFYGYTF.

This clonotype has a handful of counts. The chain recombines TRBV6-2 or TRBV6-3 with TRBJ2-7; the D gene is possibly TRBD1 (6 bases). V was clipped by 5 bases and J by 6 bases, with 14 bases between them. Germline V gene sequence: CDR1 MNHEY, CDR2 SVGEGT. The CDR3 has 13 residues. The CDR3 protein is CASSRGTGLEQYF. DNA of the CDR3: TGTGCCAGCAGTAGGGGTACAGGGCTCGAGCAGTACTTC.

The chain joins TRBV7-2 to TRBJ1-2, with a tentative D call TRBD1 (6 bases). Deletions cut 5 bases from V and 8 bases from J, with 21 bases between. The germline V gene encodes CDR1 SGHTA and CDR2 FQGNSA. This CDR3 is built from 15 residues. CDR3 in amino acids: CASSPAPRGAGGYTF. CDR3 coding DNA: TGTGCCAGCAGCCCAGCCCCCAGGGGTGCTGGGGGCTACACCTTC.

V usage is TRBV29-1 and J usage is TRBJ2-5; 10 bases line up with TRBD1. The CDR3 covers 15 residues. In germline, CDR1 is SQVTM, CDR2 ANQGSEA. Germline trimming cut 5 bases from V and 5 bases from J; bases unmatched to any gene: 11. The DNA for the CDR3 is TGCAGCGTTCGCGGACAGGGGGAGATTGTGGAGACCCAGTACTTC. Translation: CSVRGQGEIVETQYF. The full variable domain, with the rest looked up from reference TRBV29-1 and TRBJ2-5, is SAVISQKPSRDICQRGTSLTIQCQVDSQVTMMFWYRQQPGQSLTLIATANQGSEATYESGFVIDKFPISRPNLTFSTLTVSNMSPEDSSIYLCSVRGQGEIVETQYFGPGTRLLVL.

The rearrangement joins TRBV12-3 or TRBV12-4 to TRBJ1-5, with D perhaps matching TRBD1 (6 bases). This CDR3 is built from 14 residues. The V end was cut by 3 bases, the J end by 7 bases, with 13 bases between. The CDR3 DNA follows: TGTGCCAGCAGTTTCCAGGGGAGCATGCAGCCCCAGCATTTT. Translated: CASSFQGSMQPQHF.

This clonotype was observed a handful of times. This chain links TRBV19 with TRBJ2-3; maybe TRBD2 (6 bases). Trimming cost V 5 bases and J 8 bases, with 20 bases left between them. The CDR3 runs 15 residues. Per germline, CDR1 LNHDA and CDR2 SQIVND (reference sequence). CDR3 amino acids: CASSLGLATISTQYF. CDR3 coding DNA: TGTGCCAGTAGTCTAGGCCTAGCGACCATCAGTACGCAGTATTTT.

The CDR3 DNA is TGTGCCAGCAGCTTAGGGTCAAGGGGGCCCCAGCATTTT. This encodes CASSLGSRGPQHF. This chain joins TRBV7-2 and TRBJ1-5, with a tentative D call TRBD1 (5 bases). CDR3 length: 13 amino acids. The germline CDR1 and CDR2 sequences are SGHTA and FQGNSA. The germline V and J ends were trimmed by 1 base and 9 bases, with 10 bases remaining between them. The whole variable domain, remainder taken from reference TRBV7-2 and TRBJ1-5, is GAGVSQSPSNKVTEKGKDVELRCDPISGHTALYWYRQSLGQGLEFLIYFQGNSAPDKSGLPSDRFSAERTGGSVSTLTIQRTQQEDSAVYLCASSLGSRGPQHFGDGTRLSIL.

With respect to this clonotype: Mismatch with germline at one junction end may stem from a read error. The CDR3 DNA reads as TGTGCCAACAGCTTGGTGAAGGGTGGATATGGCTACACCTTC. Translating it yields CANSLVKGGYGYTF. The chain carries TRBV5-4 and TRBJ1-2; no clear D gene. The CDR3 has 14 residues. Germline-derived CDR1 and CDR2 are SGHNT and YYREEE (reference sequence).

J is TRBJ2-7 and V is TRBV6-5; D not resolved. CDR3 length equals 15 residues. The V and J ends lost 4 bases and 3 bases respectively, with 16 bases between them. Germline assignment: CDR1 MNHEY and CDR2 SVGAGI. CDR3 amino acids: CASSSPRVLNYEQYF. For the CDR3, the DNA is TGTGCCAGCAGTTCGCCTAGGGTATTGAACTACGAGCAGTACTTC.

The genes are TRBV7-9 and TRBJ2-2; D may be TRBD1 or TRBD2 (5 bases each). V gave up 7 bases and J gave up 6 bases, with 24 bases separating them. Germline CDR1 SEHNR, CDR2 FQNEAQ (reference sequence). This CDR3 has 17 amino acids. The CDR3 coding sequence is TGTGCCAGCAAGGATCGGGGCCCCGCGAGGAGGTCCGGGGAGCTGTTTTTT. Translation gives CASKDRGPARRSGELFF.

CDR3 in DNA: TGTGCCAGCAAGGGACCCACGAGGGAGCTGTTTTTT. Translation gives CASKGPTRELFF. The V and J genes are TRBV28 and TRBJ2-2, with D perhaps matching TRBD1 or TRBD2 (5 bases each). The V end was cut by 7 bases, the J end by 9 bases, with 12 bases between. The CDR3 is 12 amino acids. Germline CDR1 MDHEN, CDR2 SYDVKM.

This chain links TRBV18 with TRBJ2-7; D is undetermined. Germline V CDR1 and CDR2: KGHSH, LQKENI. Trimming removed 2 bases from V and 0 bases from J, with 8 bases in between. The length of the CDR3 is 14 residues. The CDR3 sequence: CASSPMGDSYEQYF. The CDR3 nucleotides are TGTGCCAGCTCACCAATGGGCGACTCCTACGAGCAGTACTTC.

The J gene is TRBJ2-7, the V gene TRBV11-2, with TRBD1 identical over 10 bases. Looked up from germline, CDR1 is SGHAT and CDR2 is FQNNGV. Trimming removed 4 bases from V and 4 bases from J; junction bases left unmatched: 10. This CDR3 has 16 residues. As DNA, the CDR3 is TGTGCCAGCAGCTCTGCGCGACAGGGGGCGCAGTACGAGCAGTACTTC. This encodes CASSSARQGAQYEQYF.

The chain combines TRBV7-6 with TRBJ2-1; TRBD2 matches 11 bases. Germline lookup yields CDR1 SGHVS and CDR2 FNYEAQ. Trimming at V came to 5 bases and at J to 0 bases, leaving 9 bases not matched to a gene. CDR3 length: 18 amino acids. CDR3 sequence: CASSLSSGRVFSYNEQFF. CDR3 nucleotides: TGTGCCAGCAGCCTCAGTAGCGGGAGGGTTTTCTCCTACAATGAGCAGTTCTTC.

This clonotype occurred many times. The rearrangement joins TRBV7-6 to TRBJ1-1; tentative D call: TRBD1 (5 bases). The CDR3 is 14 residues long. V dropped 4 bases and J dropped 0 bases, with 9 bases sitting between them. Germline V CDR1 and CDR2: SGHVS, FNYEAQ. The CDR3 loop is CASSSGTVNTEAFF. CDR3 DNA sequence: TGTGCCAGCAGCTCCGGGACGGTGAACACTGAAGCTTTCTTT.